This TCR beta chain comes out of a study of cytomegalovirus exposure and HLA in healthy donors. The study's findings and limits: A later analysis appeared to link common viral pathogens to several of the most significant clusters.

V lost 4 bases and J 1 base, leaving 25 bases between the germline ends. Per the germline V gene, CDR1 is SEHNR and CDR2 is FQNEAQ (reference sequence). The CDR3 covers 19 residues. The PCR contained 60 Vbeta and 13 Jbeta primers. Sequencing was performed with immunoSEQ multiplex PCR; in TCRdb, only in-frame clones are kept and a portion is missing. The profile shows some 170,000 clones, roughly 70% of them singletons. About this clone itself: The antigen is undetermined.

Material for sequencing was PBMCs. This chain connects TRBV7-9 to TRBJ1-1; a weak D match, TRBD1 (5 bases). The sequence derives from a woman aged 25 to 39 in good health and CMV-seronegative. Written as DNA, the CDR3 is TGTGCCAGCAGCTCCTTGGGGGGAGCTCCAAGGGTGGGGAACACTGAAGCTTTCTTT. It yields the protein CASSSLGGAPRVGNTEAFF.